This T cell receptor beta chain was obtained from a study of blood T cell repertoires in COVID-19. Turning to the study itself: T cells, B-cell-depleted T cells, or PBMCs supplied cDNA or gDNA.

TCRdb's table, derived via immunoSEQ multiplex PCR, lists solely in-frame clones and lacks some. The data hold about 180,000 clones, with 88% observed a single time. In germline, CDR1 is SGHKS, CDR2 YYEKEE (reference sequence). Trimming took 0 bases from V and 6 from J, leaving 7 bases between them. This CDR3 has 12 residues. The sequencing sample was made of PBMCs or T cells enriched from blood (not recorded which). This chain links TRBV5-5 with TRBJ2-7; unclear D gene. This receptor was identified in a woman aged 18 to 35 who had recovered from COVID-19. For the CDR3, the DNA is TGTGCCAGCAGCTTGGGAGGTGGCGAGCAGTACTTC. Translation gives CASSLGGGEQYF.